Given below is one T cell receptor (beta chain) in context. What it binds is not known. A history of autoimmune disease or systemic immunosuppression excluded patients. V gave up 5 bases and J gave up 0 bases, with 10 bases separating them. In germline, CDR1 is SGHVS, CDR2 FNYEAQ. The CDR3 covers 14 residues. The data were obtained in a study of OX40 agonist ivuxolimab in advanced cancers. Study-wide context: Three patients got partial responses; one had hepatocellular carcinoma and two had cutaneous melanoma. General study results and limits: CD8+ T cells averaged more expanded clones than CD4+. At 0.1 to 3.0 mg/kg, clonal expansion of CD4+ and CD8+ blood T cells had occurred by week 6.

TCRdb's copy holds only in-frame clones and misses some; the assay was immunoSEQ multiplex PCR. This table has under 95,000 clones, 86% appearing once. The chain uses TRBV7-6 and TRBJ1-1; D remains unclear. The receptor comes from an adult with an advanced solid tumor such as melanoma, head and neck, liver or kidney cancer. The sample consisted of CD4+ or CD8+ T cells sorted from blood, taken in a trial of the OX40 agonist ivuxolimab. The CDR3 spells CASSPQPLNTEAFF. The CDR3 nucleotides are TGTGCCAGCAGCCCACAGCCTTTGAACACTGAAGCTTTCTTT.